A selection of T cell receptor beta chains follows, all from one sample in a study of control samples from healthy donors and cancer patients. The method was immunoSEQ multiplex PCR; TCRdb's version includes in-frame clones alone and lacks a portion of them. Of around 200,000 clones listed, around 93% are singletons. Source material: blood. The receptors derive from a man in his late teens or twenties in good health. Each CDR3 is given with its conserved first and last residue.

cdr3_length: 14; v_call: TRBV4-1; cdr3_aa: CASSRGGLSYEQYF
cdr3_length: 14; v_call: TRBV3-1/TRBV3-2; cdr3_aa: CASSQDVLSGGQYF
cdr3_length: 13; v_call: TRBV5-1; cdr3_aa: CASSLAGSDTQYF
cdr3_length: 13; v_call: TRBV25-1; cdr3_aa: CASRRGANEKLFF
cdr3_length: 14; v_call: TRBV27; cdr3_aa: CASSPRTGGETQYF
cdr3_length: 14; v_call: TRBV10-3; cdr3_aa: CAISEASGGGELFF
cdr3_length: 14; v_call: TRBV18; cdr3_aa: CASSPGQGRETQYF
cdr3_length: 11; v_call: TRBV25-1; cdr3_aa: CASSSGTEAFF
cdr3_length: 15; v_call: TRBV18; cdr3_aa: CASSPQAGGRNEQFF
cdr3_length: 15; v_call: TRBV5-1; cdr3_aa: CASSLVRGSTGELFF
cdr3_length: 13; v_call: TRBV11-3; cdr3_aa: CASSLGGDYGYTF
cdr3_length: 16; v_call: TRBV18; cdr3_aa: CASSSNTGTSKETQYF
cdr3_length: 14; v_call: TRBV3-1/TRBV3-2; cdr3_aa: CASSFGQGAGELFF
cdr3_length: 15; v_call: TRBV28; cdr3_aa: CASSLWTLRGAEAFF
cdr3_length: 16; v_call: TRBV6-5; cdr3_aa: CASSYGGREKYYGYTF
cdr3_length: 16; v_call: TRBV5-1; cdr3_aa: CASSFSTTGGAGEQYF
cdr3_length: 12; v_call: TRBV27; cdr3_aa: CASQGSALEQFF
cdr3_length: 15; v_call: TRBV11-2; cdr3_aa: CASSLDPGRGYGYTF
cdr3_length: 15; v_call: TRBV6-1; cdr3_aa: CVSSERSSYSYGYTF
cdr3_length: 15; v_call: TRBV3-1/TRBV3-2; cdr3_aa: CASSQDRQGFQPQHF
cdr3_length: 12; v_call: TRBV12-3/TRBV12-4; cdr3_aa: CASSLYGDEQFF
cdr3_length: 15; v_call: TRBV4-2; cdr3_aa: CASSPRDRPSYEQYF
cdr3_length: 14; v_call: TRBV13; cdr3_aa: CASSLTGWGDTQYF
cdr3_length: 15; v_call: TRBV5-1; cdr3_aa: CASSLVYTGSYEQYF
cdr3_length: 15; v_call: TRBV19; cdr3_aa: CASKRDVANTGELFF
cdr3_length: 14; v_call: TRBV2; cdr3_aa: CASTVASGTYEQYF
cdr3_length: 15; v_call: TRBV5-5; cdr3_aa: CAISQRVNAYNEQFF
cdr3_length: 15; v_call: TRBV28; cdr3_aa: CASSSWTTGANVLTF
cdr3_length: 12; v_call: TRBV19; cdr3_aa: CASMADSYEQYF
cdr3_length: 17; v_call: TRBV4-1; cdr3_aa: CASSQVRGEFSGNTIYF
cdr3_length: 15; v_call: TRBV18; cdr3_aa: CASSNQLGRNYEQYF
cdr3_length: 15; v_call: TRBV24-1; cdr3_aa: CATSDFSRSTDTQYF
cdr3_length: 18; v_call: TRBV4-1; cdr3_aa: CASSPSTQGAYSNQPQHF
cdr3_length: 11; v_call: TRBV6-5; cdr3_aa: CASSHYTEAFF
cdr3_length: 13; v_call: TRBV7-2; cdr3_aa: CASSAEVRGTIYF
cdr3_length: 15; v_call: TRBV5-6; cdr3_aa: CASSSLGGGKDTQYF
cdr3_length: 13; v_call: TRBV12-3/TRBV12-4; cdr3_aa: CASTLAAPYTQYF
cdr3_length: 12; v_call: TRBV6-5; cdr3_aa: CASRDLNYGYTF
cdr3_length: 16; v_call: TRBV6-1; cdr3_aa: CASSEAGGGRTDTQYF
cdr3_length: 13; v_call: TRBV6-5; cdr3_aa: CASIEVPGETQYF
cdr3_length: 16; v_call: TRBV5-4; cdr3_aa: CASSLGEGAGTDTQYF
cdr3_length: 14; v_call: TRBV3-1/TRBV3-2; cdr3_aa: CASSQRDRAGEQFF
cdr3_length: 14; v_call: TRBV6-5; cdr3_aa: CASSQGGSSYEQYF
cdr3_length: 14; v_call: TRBV11-2; cdr3_aa: CASSLAGTSYEQFF
cdr3_length: 13; v_call: TRBV5-1; cdr3_aa: CASSYGGPGELFF
cdr3_length: 13; v_call: TRBV3-1/TRBV3-2; cdr3_aa: CASSQVVGVKLFF